The present T cell receptor beta chain was sequenced within a study of sequential checkpoint blockade in melanoma. Whole-study context: Randomization was 1:1 between first-line nivolumab→ipilimumab and ipilimumab→nivolumab.

The treatment was: randomized to nivolumab then ipilimumab (arm A) or the reverse (arm B). Patients had received no earlier DNA-damaging chemotherapy. From thawed PBMCs, live CD3+CD8+ cells negative for CD19 and CD56 were sorted. TCRdb's table, derived via immunoSEQ multiplex PCR, lists solely in-frame clones and lacks some. Among around 41,000 clones, roughly 89% were seen once, and the ten largest hold 9.5% to 15%. The CDR3 covers 13 residues. Deletions cut 5 bases from V and 7 bases from J, with 14 bases between. Germline values: CDR1 LNHDA, CDR2 SQIVND (reference sequence). Material: CD8+ T cells sorted from blood (inferred from file names), obtained from a patient given nivolumab and ipilimumab in sequence. The TCR comes from a human donor with melanoma. The gene calls are TRBV19 and TRBJ1-2, with a tentative D call TRBD1 (5 bases). The CDR3 DNA reads as TGTGCCAGTAGTTCAGGGCCCGCTATTGGCTACACCTTC. Residues: CASSSGPAIGYTF.